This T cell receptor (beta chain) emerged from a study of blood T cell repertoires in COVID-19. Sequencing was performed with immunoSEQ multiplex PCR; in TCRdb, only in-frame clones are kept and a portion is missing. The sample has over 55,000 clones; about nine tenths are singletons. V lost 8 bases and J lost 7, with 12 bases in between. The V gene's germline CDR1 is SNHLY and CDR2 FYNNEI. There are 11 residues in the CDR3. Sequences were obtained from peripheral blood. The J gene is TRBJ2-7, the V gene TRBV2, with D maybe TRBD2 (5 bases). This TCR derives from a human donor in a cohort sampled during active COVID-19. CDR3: CASRLGGEQYF. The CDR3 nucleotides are TGTGCCAGCCGCCTGGGCGGGGAGCAGTACTTC.